Below, 24 T cell receptor beta chains from the same sample are listed, as sequenced in a study of T cell clonality in common variable immunodeficiency. Assay used: immunoSEQ multiplex PCR; TCRdb lists only in-frame clones, some missing. The sample contains around 81,000 clones, none of them singletons. The sample taken for sequencing was peripheral blood mononuclear cells. Receptors originate from a person aged 18-69 years in good health.

This clone has at least ten counts. The missing CDR3 end, 3 residues past where the read stops, is filled in from the germline J gene. The genes are TRBV28 and TRBJ2-7, with 7 bases matching TRBD2. Trimming at V came to 5 bases and at J to 0 bases, leaving 13 bases not matched to a gene. This CDR3 contains 17 residues. Germline lookup yields CDR1 MDHEN and CDR2 SYDVKM. Incomplete CDR3 DNA: TGTGCCAGCAGTCTCGACAAGTGGGAGCGGGGCTCCTACGAG. It encodes CASSLDKWERGSYE. The full CDR3 protein is CASSLDKWERGSYEQYF.

This clone was observed many times. The read stops 3 residues short of the end of the CDR3; the missing end is completed from the germline J gene. This chain uses TRBV20-1 with TRBJ2-5, with unresolved D. With 1 base removed from V and 5 bases from J, the gap between germline ends came to 14 bases. The CDR3 extends over 14 amino acids. From germline, CDR1 is DFQATT and CDR2 SNEGSKA (reference sequence). This CDR3 reads CSARVVVLGETQYF. Partial CDR3 DNA: TGCAGTGCTAGAGTCGTCGTCTTAGGGGAGACC.

The sample holds many counts of this clone. Read sequence stops 3 residues before the CDR3 end, and the germline J gene provides the missing end. This chain uses TRBV20-1 with TRBJ1-2; 8 bases agree with TRBD1. Germline CDR1 is DFQATT and CDR2 is SNEGSKA (reference sequence). The CDR3 covers 17 residues. The CDR3 sequence is CSASRQGTFGRGGGYTF. The sequenced CDR3 bases are TGCAGTGCTAGCCGACAGGGGACGTTCGGACGAGGAGGCGGC.

This clone was picked up many times. The CDR3 end falls 3 residues outside the read, so it is completed with the germline J gene. The V call is TRBV30, the J call TRBJ2-7; no definite D call. CDR1 is GTSNPN and CDR2 is SVGIG in the germline V gene (reference sequence). CDR3 length: 13 residues. Trimming removed 2 bases from V and 2 bases from J, with 10 bases in between. CDR3 region: CAWSPGQTYEQYF. The DNA read from the CDR3 is TGTGCCTGGAGTCCTGGGCAAACCTACGAG.

This clone was recorded at least ten times. Sequencing ends 3 residues short of the CDR3 end; the germline J gene provides the rest. This chain links TRBV29-1 with TRBJ1-1; no clear D gene. From germline, CDR1 is SQVTM and CDR2 ANQGSEA. The CDR3 runs 13 residues. V was clipped by 8 bases and J by 2 bases, with 15 bases between them. This chain's CDR3 is CSSVQAGNTEAFF. The sequenced CDR3 bases are TGCAGCAGCGTTCAGGCGGGTAACACTGAA.

Ten or more counts support this clone. The junction and the germline gene differ at one end; a read error may be behind it. The sequence runs out 3 residues before the end of the CDR3; the remainder is reconstructed from the germline J gene. The chain links TRBV7-7 to TRBJ2-5; 12 nucleotides align to TRBD1. Per germline, CDR1 SSHAT and CDR2 FNYEAQ (reference sequence). CDR3 size: 17 residues. The CDR3 sequence is CASSLGLGQGAGETQYF. Incomplete CDR3 DNA: TGTGCTAGCAGCTTAGGCCTGGGACAGGGGGCGGGTGAGACC.

This clone was observed at least ten times. Read coverage stops 3 residues before the CDR3 terminus; the germline J gene supplies the remainder. The rearrangement links TRBV19 to TRBJ2-3; D not certain. The CDR3 has 17 amino acids. Germline-derived CDR1 and CDR2 are LNHDA and SQIVND (reference sequence). Trimming took off 0 bases at V and 6 bases at J, with 19 bases between the two ends. CDR3 DNA (partial): TGTGCCAGTAGTATAGACGGCGACCTGAACGCCGGGGATACG. This gives the protein CASSIDGDLNAGDT. The CDR3 in its entirety is CASSIDGDLNAGDTQYF. The whole variable domain, filled in from reference TRBV19 and TRBJ2-3, reads DGGITQSPKYLFRKEGQNVTLSCEQNLNHDAMYWYRQDPGQGLRLIYYSQIVNDFQKGDIAEGYSVSREKKESFPLTVTSAQKNPTAFYLCASSIDGDLNAGDTQYFGPGTRLTVL.

There are many counts of this clone. Sequencing ends 3 residues short of the CDR3 end; the germline J gene provides the rest. This chain connects TRBV2 to TRBJ2-7; 9 bases map to TRBD2. V dropped 8 bases and J dropped 3; count of bases not matched to a gene: 5. The CDR3 totals 13 residues. The germline CDR1 and CDR2 sequences are SNHLY and FYNNEI. The CDR3 reads CASGLAQSYEQYF. The sequenced part of the CDR3 DNA is TGTGCCAGCGGACTAGCGCAAAGCTACGAG.

This clone has a count of ten or more. The missing CDR3 end, 3 residues past where the read stops, is filled in from the germline J gene. This sequence joins TRBV7-9 and TRBJ1-6; 7 bases map to TRBD1. The CDR3 extends over 15 amino acids. Germline CDR1 SEHNR, CDR2 FQNEAQ (reference sequence). J gave up 2 bases and V 5 bases, and 3 bases lay outside the gene matches. Partial CDR3 DNA: TGTGCCAGCAGCCCGGGGACAGCCTATAATTCACCC. Protein: CASSPGTAYNSP. The entire CDR3 protein is CASSPGTAYNSPLHF.

This clone has a count of ten or more. The DNA ends 3 residues before the CDR3 does, and the rest of the CDR3 is filled in from the germline J gene. The chain carries TRBV5-4 and TRBJ2-7; TRBD1 matches at 7 bases. Germline V lookup: CDR1 SGHNT, CDR2 YYREEE (reference sequence). The CDR3 is made up of 13 amino acids. With V trimmed by 4 bases and J by 6 bases, 7 bases remained unmatched. CDR3 DNA, as far as it was read: TGTGCCAGCAGCCAGACAGGGTTAGGCGAG. Translated, it gives CASSQTGLGE. The entire CDR3 reads CASSQTGLGEQYF.

This clone was recorded at least ten times. From the germline J gene comes the end of the CDR3, since the read stops 3 residues before it. The chain links TRBV15 to TRBJ2-7; the D gene is possibly TRBD1 (5 bases). The ends were cut back, 5 bases at V and 2 bases at J, with 13 bases in the middle. Germline CDR1 reads LNHNV; CDR2 reads YYDKDF (reference sequence). This CDR3 has 14 residues. The CDR3 protein is CATSPSGNPYEQYF. CDR3 DNA (partial): TGTGCCACCAGCCCATCAGGGAATCCCTACGAG. The variable domain in full, with the rest retrieved from reference TRBV15 and TRBJ2-7, is DAMVIQNPRYQVTQFGKPVTLSCSQTLNHNVMYWYQQKSSQAPKLLFHYYDKDFNNEADTPDNFQSRRPNTSFCFLDIRSPGLGDTAMYLCATSPSGNPYEQYFGPGTRLTVT.

This clone was seen at least ten times. The read gets to within 3 residues of the CDR3 end, and the germline J gene fills in the rest. J is TRBJ2-7 and V is TRBV4-1, with unresolved D. Germline CDR1 reads MGHRA; CDR2 reads YSYEKL. There are 14 residues in the CDR3. With 4 bases removed from V and 2 bases from J, the gap between germline ends came to 12 bases. The CDR3 reads CASSRNLQTYEQYF. The covered CDR3 bases are TGCGCCAGCAGCCGCAACCTGCAGACCTACGAG.

This clone was found many times. The junction departs from germline at one end; a sequencing error may be responsible. The read halts 3 residues ahead of the CDR3 end, with the missing end drawn from the germline J gene. This chain connects TRBV4-2 to TRBJ2-7; 11 bases agree with TRBD1. From germline, CDR1 is LGHNA and CDR2 YNFKEQ. The CDR3 runs to 15 residues. The covered CDR3 bases are TGCGCCAGCAGCCAAGCAGGGACAGGGGGCTACGAG. Translating gives CASSQAGTGGYE. The whole CDR3 is CASSQAGTGGYEQYF.

As regards this clone: The read comes to an end 3 residues before the CDR3 does, leaving the germline J gene to fill in the end. The chain joins TRBV19 to TRBJ2-7; TRBD1 matches 7 bases. J gave up 6 bases and V 7 bases, and 3 bases lay outside the gene matches. Germline V gene data show CDR1 as LNHDA and CDR2 as SQIVND (reference sequence). This CDR3 contains 11 residues. Partial CDR3 DNA: TGTGCCAGTAAAACAGGGGCCGAG. This sequence encodes CASKTGAE. The whole CDR3 protein is CASKTGAEQYF. The entire variable domain, with the rest obtained from reference TRBV19 and TRBJ2-7, is as follows: DGGITQSPKYLFRKEGQNVTLSCEQNLNHDAMYWYRQDPGQGLRLIYYSQIVNDFQKGDIAEGYSVSREKKESFPLTVTSAQKNPTAFYLCASKTGAEQYFGPGTRLTVT.

This clone was picked up many times. The read comes to an end 3 residues before the CDR3 does, leaving the germline J gene to fill in the end. The chain links TRBV10-1 to TRBJ1-4; TRBD1 aligns across 8 bases. Germline CDR1 and CDR2: WNHNN and SYGVQD (reference sequence). The CDR3 contains 20 residues. V trimming: 9 bases; J trimming: 5 bases; junction bases outside the gene matches: 26. CDR3 DNA (partial): TGCGCCAGTATTTTCCCCAACCGGGACAGGAGCCGCGTAAACAATGAAAAA. Its translation: CASIFPNRDRSRVNNEK. The full-length CDR3 reads as CASIFPNRDRSRVNNEKLFF.

This clone was counted many times. The read stops 3 residues short of the end of the CDR3; the missing end is completed from the germline J gene. The chain carries TRBV29-1 and TRBJ2-7; 11 bases fit TRBD2. Looked up from germline, CDR1 is SQVTM and CDR2 is ANQGSEA. The ends lost 0 bases at V and 2 bases at J; junction bases unmatched: 6. This CDR3 has 16 residues. CDR3 DNA (partial): TGCAGCGTTGAAGATCGGACTAGCGGGTTTGCCTACGAG. Translated: CSVEDRTSGFAYE. From start to end, the CDR3 is CSVEDRTSGFAYEQYF.

This clone has ten or more counts. The CDR3 end lies 3 residues beyond the end of the read and is filled in from the germline J gene. This sequence joins TRBV7-3 and TRBJ2-1; TRBD2 matches at 10 bases. The ends lost 4 bases at V and 4 bases at J; junction bases unmatched: 4. Germline V gene lookup returns CDR1 SGHTA and CDR2 FQGTGA. The CDR3 is made up of 15 amino acids. CDR3 protein: CASSSPGLAYNEQFF. CDR3 DNA (partial): TGTGCCAGCAGCTCCCCGGGACTAGCGTACAATGAG. Together with reference TRBV7-3 and TRBJ2-1, the CDR3 gives the full variable domain: GAGVSQTPSNKVTEKGKYVELRCDPISGHTALYWYRQSLGQGPEFLIYFQGTGAADDSGLPNDRFFAVRPEGSVSTLKIQRTERGDSAVYLCASSSPGLAYNEQFFGPGTRLTVL.

This clone was seen ten or more times. Read coverage stops 3 residues before the CDR3 terminus; the germline J gene supplies the remainder. The chain couples TRBV20-1 to TRBJ2-2; a weak D match, TRBD2 (6 bases). Trimming left V 6 bases short and J 4 bases short, with 12 bases between. This CDR3 contains 13 residues. Germline loops: CDR1 DFQATT, CDR2 SNEGSKA (reference sequence). The CDR3 protein is CSARRDFTGELFF. CDR3 bases read: TGCAGTGCCAGGAGGGACTTCACCGGGGAG.

There are many counts of this clone. The read is 3 residues too short to cover the CDR3 end, so that end is filled in from the germline J gene. The chain links TRBV19 to TRBJ1-2, with TRBD1 matching over 8 bases. The germline CDR1 and CDR2 sequences are LNHDA and SQIVND (reference sequence). Unmatched junction bases numbered 9, after V lost 3 bases and J lost 6 bases. The CDR3 extends over 15 amino acids. The CDR3 sequence: CASSIPIGTGDGYTF. Partial CDR3 DNA: TGTGCCAGTAGTATTCCCATCGGGACAGGAGATGGC.

At least ten counts were recorded for this clone. The sequenced CDR3 bases are TGCAGCGTTCCGACAGGGTCTAGCACAGATACG. Its translation is CSVPTGSSTDT. The whole CDR3 protein reads CSVPTGSSTDTQYF. The V call is TRBV29-1, the J call TRBJ2-3; 7 positions match TRBD1. The read ends 3 residues before the CDR3 terminus; that terminus is restored from the germline J gene. Germline lookup yields CDR1 SQVTM and CDR2 ANQGSEA. Trimming took 5 bases from V and 0 from J; bases not matched to a gene: 5. The CDR3 length is 14 residues.

This clone was counted ten times or more. The read ends 3 residues shy of where the CDR3 ends; the end is completed using the germline J gene. The V and J genes are TRBV20-1 and TRBJ2-1, with 10 bases aligning to TRBD2. With 5 bases clipped from V and 4 bases from J, the junction kept 8 bases outside the gene matches. This CDR3 spans 15 amino acids. Germline V gene data show CDR1 as DFQATT and CDR2 as SNEGSKA (reference sequence). Here the CDR3 reads CSAPIGLAVYNEQFF. The CDR3 DNA, read in part, is TGCAGTGCTCCGATCGGACTAGCGGTTTACAATGAG.

The table lists this clone with many counts. The read terminates 3 residues ahead of where the CDR3 ends, so the germline J gene completes it. This chain connects TRBV20-1 to TRBJ2-1; 9 positions agree with TRBD2. The V segment lost 3 bases and the J segment 6 bases; nucleotides outside the gene matches: 9. Per germline, CDR1 DFQATT and CDR2 SNEGSKA (reference sequence). The CDR3 spans 15 residues. CDR3 amino acids: CSASFQREVTNEQFF. The CDR3 DNA, read in part, is TGCAGTGCTAGCTTCCAGCGGGAGGTTACCAATGAG.

This clone was counted at least ten times. Read data end 3 residues before the CDR3 end; the end is taken from the germline J gene. This chain connects TRBV7-6 to TRBJ2-4, with 7 bases lining up with TRBD1. The V gene's germline CDR1 is SGHVS and CDR2 FNYEAQ. The CDR3 totals 16 residues. The J segment lost 3 bases and the V segment lost 5 bases, leaving 10 bases of the junction unmatched. CDR3 region: CASSPTGAISKNIQYF. CDR3 DNA, as far as it was read: TGTGCCAGCAGCCCTACAGGGGCGATAAGCAAAAACATT.

There are many counts of this clone. The CDR3 bases that were read are TGTGCCAGCAGCTTAAAAGGGGGCTCCTACGAG. Translation: CASSLKGGSYE. The whole CDR3 reads CASSLKGGSYEQYF. The V and J genes are TRBV7-3 and TRBJ2-7; D might be TRBD1 (6 bases). The read is 3 residues too short to cover the CDR3 end, so that end is filled in from the germline J gene. The V gene's germline CDR1 is SGHTA and CDR2 FQGTGA. V was clipped by 1 base and J by 0 bases, with 7 bases between them. The CDR3 extends over 14 amino acids.